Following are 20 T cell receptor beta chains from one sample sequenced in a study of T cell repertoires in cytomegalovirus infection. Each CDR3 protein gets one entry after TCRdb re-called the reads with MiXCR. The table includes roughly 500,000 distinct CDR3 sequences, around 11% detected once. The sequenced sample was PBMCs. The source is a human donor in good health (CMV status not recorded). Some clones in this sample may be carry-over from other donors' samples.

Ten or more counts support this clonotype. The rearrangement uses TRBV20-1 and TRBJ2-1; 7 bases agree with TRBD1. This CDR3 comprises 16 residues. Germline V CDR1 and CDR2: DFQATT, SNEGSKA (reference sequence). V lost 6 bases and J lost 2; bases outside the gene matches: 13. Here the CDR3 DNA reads TGCAGTGCCGTCCACAGCCGGGACAGTCCCTACAATGAGCAGTTCTTC. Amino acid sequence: CSAVHSRDSPYNEQFF.

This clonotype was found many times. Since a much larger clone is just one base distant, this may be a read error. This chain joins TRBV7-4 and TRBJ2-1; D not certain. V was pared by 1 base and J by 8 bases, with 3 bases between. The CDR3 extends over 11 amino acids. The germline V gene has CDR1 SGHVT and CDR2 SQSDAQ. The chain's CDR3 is CASSLVHEQFF. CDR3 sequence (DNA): TGTGCCAGCAGCTTAGTCCATGAGCAGTTCTTC.

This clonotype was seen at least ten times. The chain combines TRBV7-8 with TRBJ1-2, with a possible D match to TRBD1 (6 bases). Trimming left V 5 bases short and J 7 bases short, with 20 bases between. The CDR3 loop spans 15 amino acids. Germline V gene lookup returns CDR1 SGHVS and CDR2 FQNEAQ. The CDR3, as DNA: TGTGCCAGCAGCCTCTTGAGGGGGTCCCGAGGTGGCTACACCTTC. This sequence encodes CASSLLRGSRGGYTF.

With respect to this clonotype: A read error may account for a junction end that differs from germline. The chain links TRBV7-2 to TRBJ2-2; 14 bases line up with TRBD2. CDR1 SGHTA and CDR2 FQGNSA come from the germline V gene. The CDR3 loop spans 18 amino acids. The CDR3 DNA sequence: TGTGTCAGCAGCCTACCCCGGACTAGCGGGAGGTACATCGGGGAGCTGTTTTTT. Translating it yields CVSSLPRTSGRYIGELFF.

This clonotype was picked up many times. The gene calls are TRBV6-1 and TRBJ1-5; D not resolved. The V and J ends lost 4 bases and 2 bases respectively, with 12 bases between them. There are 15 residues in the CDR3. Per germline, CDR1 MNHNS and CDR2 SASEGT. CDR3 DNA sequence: TGTGCCAGCAGTGCCCCCCGGGCGGGCAATCAGCCCCAGCATTTT. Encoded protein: CASSAPRAGNQPQHF.

The CDR3 bases are TGTGCCAGTAGTATAGCGGTTGGAGGCACTGAAGCTTTCTTT. Encoded protein: CASSIAVGGTEAFF. The chain has TRBV19 and TRBJ1-1; D gene ambiguous. Germline V lookup: CDR1 LNHDA, CDR2 SQIVND (reference sequence). V shed 1 base and J shed 4 bases, with 10 bases lying between them. This CDR3 is built from 14 residues.

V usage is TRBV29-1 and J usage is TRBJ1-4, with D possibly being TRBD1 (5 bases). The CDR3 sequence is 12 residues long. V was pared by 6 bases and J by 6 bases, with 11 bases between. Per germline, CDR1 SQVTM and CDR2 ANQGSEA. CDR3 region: CSVTGLDEKLFF. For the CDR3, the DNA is TGCAGCGTAACAGGACTTGATGAAAAACTGTTTTTT.

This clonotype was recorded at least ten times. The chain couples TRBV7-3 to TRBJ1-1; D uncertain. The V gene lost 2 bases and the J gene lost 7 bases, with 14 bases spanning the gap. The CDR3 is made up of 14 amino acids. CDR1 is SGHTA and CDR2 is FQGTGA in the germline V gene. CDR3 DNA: TGTGCCAGCAGCTTACTGGGTGAAGGTGATGAAGCTTTCTTT. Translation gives CASSLLGEGDEAFF.

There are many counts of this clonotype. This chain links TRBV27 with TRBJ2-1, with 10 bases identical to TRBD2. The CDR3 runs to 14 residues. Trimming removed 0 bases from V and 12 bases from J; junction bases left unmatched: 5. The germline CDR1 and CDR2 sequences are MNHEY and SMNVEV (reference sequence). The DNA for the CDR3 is TGTGCCAGCAGTTTATCAGCGAGCGGGAGGGGGCAGTTCTTC. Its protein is CASSLSASGRGQFF.

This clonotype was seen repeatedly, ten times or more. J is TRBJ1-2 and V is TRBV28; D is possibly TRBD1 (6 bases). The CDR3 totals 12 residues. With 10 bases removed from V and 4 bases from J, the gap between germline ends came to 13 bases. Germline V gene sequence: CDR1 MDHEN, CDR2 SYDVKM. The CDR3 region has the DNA TGTGCCACAGGGGCAGCTGGCTATGGCTACACCTTC. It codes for CATGAAGYGYTF.

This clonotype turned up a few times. The CDR3 reads CSAKDGRGASYNEQFF. The CDR3 nucleotides are TGCAGTGCTAAGGATGGGCGGGGGGCCTCCTACAATGAGCAGTTCTTC. The chain is built from TRBV20-1 and TRBJ2-1; 8 positions agree with TRBD2. The length of the CDR3 is 16 residues. CDR1 and CDR2 (germline): DFQATT, SNEGSKA (reference sequence). V trimming: 4 bases; J trimming: 0 bases; junction bases outside the gene matches: 8.

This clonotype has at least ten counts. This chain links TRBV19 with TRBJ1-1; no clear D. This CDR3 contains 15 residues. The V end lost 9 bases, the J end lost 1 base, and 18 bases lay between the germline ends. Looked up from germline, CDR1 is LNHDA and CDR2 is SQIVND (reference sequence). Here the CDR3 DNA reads TGTGCCAGCGGTCGCGGGCAGCTCGGGAACACTGAAGCTTTCTTT. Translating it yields CASGRGQLGNTEAFF.

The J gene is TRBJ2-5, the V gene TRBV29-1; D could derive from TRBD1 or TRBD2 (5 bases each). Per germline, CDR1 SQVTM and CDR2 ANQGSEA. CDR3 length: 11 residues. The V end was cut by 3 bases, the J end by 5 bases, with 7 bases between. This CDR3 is CSVDEGETQYF. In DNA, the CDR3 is TGCAGCGTTGATGAGGGGGAGACCCAGTACTTC.

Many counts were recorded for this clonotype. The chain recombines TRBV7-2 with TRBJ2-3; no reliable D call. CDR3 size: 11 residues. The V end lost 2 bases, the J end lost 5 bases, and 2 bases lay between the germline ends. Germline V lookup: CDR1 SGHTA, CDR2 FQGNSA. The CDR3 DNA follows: TGTGCCAGCAGCTTAAAAGATACGCAGTATTTT. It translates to CASSLKDTQYF.

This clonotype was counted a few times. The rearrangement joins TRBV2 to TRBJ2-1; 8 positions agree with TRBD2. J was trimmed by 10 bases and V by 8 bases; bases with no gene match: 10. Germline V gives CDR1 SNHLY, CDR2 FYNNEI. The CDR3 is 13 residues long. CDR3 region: CASLSGILREQFF. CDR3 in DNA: TGTGCCAGCCTTAGCGGGATTCTCAGGGAGCAGTTCTTC.

As DNA, the CDR3 is TGTGCCAGCAGCTTGGGGCCCTTGTTGCCTGTCCATGAGCAGTTCTTC. Translated, it gives CASSLGPLLPVHEQFF. The chain joins TRBV5-6 to TRBJ2-1, with no clear D. The length of the CDR3 is 16 residues. The ends were cut back, 0 bases at V and 8 bases at J, with 18 bases in the middle. CDR1 is SGHDT and CDR2 is YYEEEE in the germline V gene. The variable domain in full, completed from reference TRBV5-6 and TRBJ2-1, reads DAGVTQSPTHLIKTRGQQVTLRCSPKSGHDTVSWYQQALGQGPQFIFQYYEEEERQRGNFPDRFSGHQFPNYSSELNVNALLLGDSALYLCASSLGPLLPVHEQFFGPGTRLTVL.

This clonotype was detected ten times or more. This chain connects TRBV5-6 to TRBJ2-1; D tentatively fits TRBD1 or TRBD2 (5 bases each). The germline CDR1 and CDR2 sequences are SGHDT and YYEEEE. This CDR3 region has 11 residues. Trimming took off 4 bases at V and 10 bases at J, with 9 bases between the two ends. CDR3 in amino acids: CASSRWDEQFF. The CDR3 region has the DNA TGTGCCAGCAGCCGTTGGGACGAGCAGTTCTTC.

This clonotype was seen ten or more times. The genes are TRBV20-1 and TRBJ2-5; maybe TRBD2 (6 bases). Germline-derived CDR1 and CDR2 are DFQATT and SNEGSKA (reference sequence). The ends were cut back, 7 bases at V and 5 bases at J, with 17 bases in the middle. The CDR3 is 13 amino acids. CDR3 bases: TGCAGTGTTCCCGGGAGAGGGGTGGAGACCCAGTACTTC. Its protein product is CSVPGRGVETQYF.

DNA for the CDR3: TGTGCCAGCAGCTTAGTTCCAGGGCGGACGGAGACCCAGTACTTC. The encoded protein is CASSLVPGRTETQYF. The chain uses TRBV7-3 and TRBJ2-5, with D maybe TRBD1 (5 bases). Looked up from germline, CDR1 is SGHTA and CDR2 is FQGTGA. V lost 2 bases to trimming and J lost 5 bases, with 15 bases between them. CDR3 length: 15 residues. Looking up the rest from reference TRBV7-3 and TRBJ2-5 gives the full variable domain: GAGVSQTPSNKVTEKGKYVELRCDPISGHTALYWYRQSLGQGPEFLIYFQGTGAADDSGLPNDRFFAVRPEGSVSTLKIQRTERGDSAVYLCASSLVPGRTETQYFGPGTRLLVL.

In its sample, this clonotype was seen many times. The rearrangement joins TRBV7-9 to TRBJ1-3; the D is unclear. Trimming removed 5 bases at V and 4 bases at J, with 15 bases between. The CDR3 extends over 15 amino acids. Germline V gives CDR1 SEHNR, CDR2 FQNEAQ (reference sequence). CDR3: CASSRSETGGNTIYF. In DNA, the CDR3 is TGTGCCAGCAGCCGCTCCGAGACGGGCGGAAACACCATATATTTT.